The 19 T cell receptor beta chains below all came from one sample that was sequenced in a study of CD8 T cells in Susac syndrome. An amount of RNA that ranged from roughly 0.45 to 1 ug was reverse transcribed with random hexamers. A single record per CDR3 protein comes from TCRdb applying MiXCR to the immunoSEQ multiplex PCR reads. The sample contains about 300,000 distinct CDR3 sequences, around nine tenths of which appear only once. Sequencing input: CD8+ T cells from PBMCs. The receptors derive from a human donor with multiple sclerosis.

V usage is TRBV29-1 and J usage is TRBJ2-1; D is ambiguous. There are 12 residues in the CDR3. Germline V gene data show CDR1 as SQVTM and CDR2 as ANQGSEA. Between the trimmed V and J ends, which lost 2 bases and 7 bases, there was a span of 9 bases. Here the CDR3 reads CSVERSSNEQFF. Here the CDR3 DNA reads TGCAGCGTTGAAAGGTCTAGTAATGAGCAGTTCTTC.

The chain employs TRBV5-6 and TRBJ2-2, with a weak D call TRBD2 (6 bases). CDR3 length equals 13 residues. Trimming removed 3 bases from V and 6 bases from J, with 9 bases in between. From germline, CDR1 is SGHDT and CDR2 YYEEEE. CDR3 sequence (DNA): TGTGCCAGCAGCTGGGACTTCGCCGGGGAGCTGTTTTTT. Translation gives CASSWDFAGELFF.

The rearrangement links TRBV6-1 to TRBJ2-4; D remains ambiguous. V was clipped by 1 base and J by 6 bases, with 10 bases between them. The CDR3 is made up of 14 amino acids. CDR1 and CDR2 from the germline V gene are MNHNS and SASEGT. The DNA of the CDR3 is TGTGCCAGCAGTGAAGGTGACGGCGCAAACATTCAGTACTTC. This translates into CASSEGDGANIQYF.

A few counts support this clonotype. This chain joins TRBV7-8 and TRBJ2-1; D is perhaps TRBD1 (5 bases). The CDR3 sequence is 14 residues long. V lost 2 bases and J lost 4, with 9 bases in between. In germline, CDR1 is SGHVS, CDR2 FQNEAQ. The CDR3 region has the DNA TGTGCCAGCAGCTTACCAGGGTCATACAATGAGCAGTTCTTC. Protein sequence: CASSLPGSYNEQFF.

The chain links TRBV28 to TRBJ2-3; 12 nucleotides agree with TRBD2. Germline V gene sequence: CDR1 MDHEN, CDR2 SYDVKM. The junction had 8 bases not matched to a gene; V was cut back by 1 base and J by 0 bases. There are 19 residues in the CDR3. The chain's CDR3 is CASSLFLGLAGGSTDTQYF. CDR3 nucleotides: TGTGCCAGCAGTTTATTTCTGGGCCTAGCGGGGGGGAGCACAGATACGCAGTATTTT.

This clonotype appeared once. The chain employs TRBV4-1 and TRBJ1-5; D is ambiguous. The CDR3 covers 14 residues. The V and J ends lost 4 bases and 7 bases respectively, with 14 bases between them. Germline V gene sequence: CDR1 MGHRA, CDR2 YSYEKL. CDR3 protein: CASSPNPLGQPQHF. CDR3 bases: TGCGCCAGCAGCCCAAACCCCCTCGGGCAGCCCCAGCATTTT.

V is TRBV2 and J is TRBJ2-1, with TRBD2 matching over 8 bases. J was trimmed by 8 bases and V by 8 bases; bases with no gene match: 14. The CDR3 extends over 15 amino acids. In germline, CDR1 is SNHLY, CDR2 FYNNEI. The CDR3 here is CASPDPGLGSHEQFF. The CDR3 coding sequence is TGTGCCAGCCCTGACCCGGGACTAGGAAGTCATGAGCAGTTCTTC. Based on the CDR3 plus reference TRBV2 and TRBJ2-1, the full variable domain is EPEVTQTPSHQVTQMGQEVILRCVPISNHLYFYWYRQILGQKVEFLVSFYNNEISEKSEIFDDQFSVERPDGSNFTLKIRSTKLEDSAMYFCASPDPGLGSHEQFFGPGTRLTVL.

The chain employs TRBV5-6 and TRBJ2-1, with 8 bases that match TRBD1. Germline CDR1 SGHDT, CDR2 YYEEEE. Unmatched junction bases numbered 10, after V lost 7 bases and J lost 7 bases. The CDR3 length is 14 residues. CDR3: CASLGQGAWNEQFF. The CDR3 DNA reads as TGTGCCAGCTTGGGGCAGGGGGCTTGGAATGAGCAGTTCTTC. Variable domain in full (rest from reference TRBV5-6 and TRBJ2-1): DAGVTQSPTHLIKTRGQQVTLRCSPKSGHDTVSWYQQALGQGPQFIFQYYEEEERQRGNFPDRFSGHQFPNYSSELNVNALLLGDSALYLCASLGQGAWNEQFFGPGTRLTVL.

This chain connects TRBV14 to TRBJ2-5, with D tentatively TRBD2 (6 bases). The V end lost 2 bases, the J end lost 5 bases, and 18 bases lay between the germline ends. CDR1 is SGHDN, CDR2 FVKESK, per germline. The CDR3 has 16 amino acids. CDR3 nucleotides: TGTGCCAGCAGCCAACACGGCGGGGCTACGGGGGAGACCCAGTACTTC. This translates into CASSQHGGATGETQYF. The full variable domain, rest sourced from reference TRBV14 and TRBJ2-5, is EAGVTQFPSHSVIEKGQTVTLRCDPISGHDNLYWYRRVMGKEIKFLLHFVKESKQDESGMPNNRFLAERTGGTYSTLKVQPAELEDSGVYFCASSQHGGATGETQYFGPGTRLLVL.

The chain uses TRBV6-6 and TRBJ2-7; D call uncertain. Looked up from germline, CDR1 is MNHNY and CDR2 is SVGAGI (reference sequence). The CDR3 extends over 15 amino acids. The V gene lost 5 bases and the J gene lost 0 bases, with 14 bases spanning the gap. In DNA form, the CDR3 reads TGTGCCAGCAGTCGGCGGACCGAGAGCTCCTACGAGCAGTACTTC. Translating it yields CASSRRTESSYEQYF.

The rearrangement joins TRBV28 to TRBJ2-3; D unclear. Germline CDR1 is MDHEN and CDR2 is SYDVKM. Trimming left V 8 bases short and J 1 base short, with 4 bases between. CDR3 length: 11 amino acids. Here the CDR3 DNA reads TGTGCCAGCGCAGGCACAGATACGCAGTATTTT. As protein: CASAGTDTQYF.

This clonotype was seen only a few times. The chain recombines TRBV4-1 with TRBJ2-1, with D unresolved. Trimming removed 1 base from V and 8 bases from J, with 12 bases in between. CDR1 MGHRA and CDR2 YSYEKL come from the germline V gene. This CDR3 comprises 14 residues. CDR3 protein: CASSQGGPPDEQFF. CDR3 in DNA: TGCGCCAGCAGCCAAGGCGGACCGCCCGATGAGCAGTTCTTC.

This sequence joins TRBV24-1 and TRBJ2-1; possible D gene TRBD1, 8 bases. Germline V gene sequence: CDR1 KGHDR, CDR2 SFDVKD. This CDR3 spans 15 amino acids. The V and J ends lost 7 bases and 8 bases respectively, with 20 bases between them. CDR3 amino acids: CATSPGGQVHHEQFF. Written as DNA, the CDR3 is TGTGCCACCAGCCCGGGGGGACAGGTCCACCATGAGCAGTTCTTC.

This clonotype was recorded a few times. The V and J genes are TRBV27 and TRBJ2-7, with 8 bases aligning to TRBD2. After removal of 4 bases from V and 1 base from J, the junction contained 3 bases not matched to a gene. CDR1 is MNHEY and CDR2 is SMNVEV in the germline V gene (reference sequence). This CDR3 contains 14 residues. The CDR3 is CASSSGTSSYEQYF. The CDR3 DNA reads TGTGCCAGCAGTTCCGGGACTAGTTCCTACGAGCAGTACTTC.

This sequence joins TRBV28 and TRBJ1-5; 8 bases line up with TRBD1. Germline V gives CDR1 MDHEN, CDR2 SYDVKM. The CDR3 loop spans 16 amino acids. Losses at the gene ends were 2 bases for V and 0 bases for J; bases not matched to a gene: 3. Here the CDR3 reads CASSLTGGNSNQPQHF. The CDR3 DNA is TGTGCCAGCAGTTTAACAGGGGGGAATAGCAATCAGCCCCAGCATTTT. The full variable domain, with the rest looked up from reference TRBV28 and TRBJ1-5, is DVKVTQSSRYLVKRTGEKVFLECVQDMDHENMFWYRQDPGLGLRLIYFSYDVKMKEKGDIPEGYSVSREKKERFSLILESASTNQTSMYLCASSLTGGNSNQPQHFGDGTRLSIL.

This chain joins TRBV6-2 or TRBV6-3 and TRBJ2-4; 14 bases map to TRBD2. The CDR3 loop spans 21 amino acids. In germline, CDR1 is MNHEY, CDR2 SVGEGT. Losses at the gene ends were 5 bases for V and 2 bases for J; bases not matched to a gene: 17. The CDR3 DNA reads TGTGCCAGCAGTCCCCAACGTCCGGGACTAGCGGGGGCAACCACCAAAAACATTCAGTACTTC. Translating it yields CASSPQRPGLAGATTKNIQYF.

The rearrangement uses TRBV2 and TRBJ2-1; the match to TRBD2 covers 8 bases. This CDR3 has 14 residues. Trimming at V came to 7 bases and at J to 4 bases, leaving 6 bases not matched to a gene. CDR1 and CDR2 (germline): SNHLY, FYNNEI. The CDR3 nucleotides read TGTGCCAGCAAACTAGCGGTAGAGTACAATGAGCAGTTCTTC. Residues: CASKLAVEYNEQFF.

J is TRBJ2-2 and V is TRBV9; maybe TRBD2 (5 bases). Looked up from germline, CDR1 is SGDLS and CDR2 is YYNGEE. Trimming left V 0 bases short and J 6 bases short, with 12 bases between. The CDR3 covers 15 residues. The CDR3: CASSVGSVRAGELFF. In DNA form, the CDR3 reads TGTGCCAGCAGCGTAGGTAGCGTACGGGCCGGGGAGCTGTTTTTT.

The rearrangement links TRBV7-9 to TRBJ2-1, with a tentative D call TRBD1 (6 bases). The CDR3 is 15 amino acids. The V gene's germline CDR1 is SEHNR and CDR2 FQNEAQ (reference sequence). The germline V and J ends were trimmed by 0 bases and 7 bases, with 13 bases remaining between them. CDR3 in amino acids: CASSLAGGLGNEQFF. The CDR3 nucleotides read TGTGCCAGCAGCTTAGCAGGGGGATTGGGGAATGAGCAGTTCTTC. The variable domain in full, with the rest retrieved from reference TRBV7-9 and TRBJ2-1, is DTGVSQNPRHKITKRGQNVTFRCDPISEHNRLYWYRQTLGQGPEFLTYFQNEAQLEKSRLLSDRFSAERPKGSFSTLEIQRTEQGDSAMYLCASSLAGGLGNEQFFGPGTRLTVL.